Included here is one T cell receptor beta chain sequence, with context. Its cognate antigen is unknown. TCRdb reanalyzed the 5' RACE reads, giving one entry per CDR3 protein sequence and no DNA. The table for this sample gives over 150,000 distinct CDR3 sequences. The data are from a study of T cells expressing NK-cell markers. Overall study findings and caveats: It is unclear if expanded NKG2C-expressing clones target HCMV antigens.

The sequence came from a woman between 50 and 59 years old in good health. The sample was blood T cells: a sorted CD56 or NKG2C T cell subset, CD4+ or CD8+ T cells, or bulk PBMC T cells (not recorded which).

CDR3 loop: CSAREGMVSEQYF. V and J are TRBV20-1 and TRBJ2-7. This CDR3 region has 13 residues. Per germline, CDR1 DFQATT and CDR2 SNEGSKA (reference sequence).